These 2 T cell receptor beta chains originate from one sample sequenced in a study of regulatory T cells in long-lasting Graves disease (dated by TCRdb to 2020 to 2023). The library was obtained by multiplex PCR. The data were produced on an Illumina HiSeq 4000. To build TCR beta libraries, CDR3 regions were amplified by Arm-PCR using iRepertoire HTBI primers. TCRdb applied fastp at Q25 and MiXCR to the public reads, then kept only in-frame beta chains. Identical CDR3 protein sequences are pooled into one entry, listed with their most common genes and DNA. A total of 350,000 to 500,000 distinct CDR3 sequences appear in this sample, over 20% of them only once. The ten largest clones capture approximately 14% of the sample. Sample time point, as interpreted from the label and publication: persistent/refractory GD, antithyroid drugs over 5 years with positive TRAb. RNA was extracted from PBMCs in TRIzol for both TCR sequencing and RNA sequencing.

Sequenced here: peripheral blood mononuclear cells (PBMCs), sampled when the disease was refractory, from a patient treated with antithyroid drugs. The origin of the receptors is a female donor with Graves disease.

The table lists this clonotype with many counts. The V call is TRBV2, the J call TRBJ2-5; 8 bases align to TRBD1. Germline V gives CDR1 SNHLY, CDR2 FYNNEI. The CDR3 totals 13 residues. V lost 6 bases to trimming and J lost 2 bases; unmatched junction nucleotides: 2. CDR3 sequence reads: CASRTGEQETQYF. Here the CDR3 DNA reads TGTGCCAGCAGGACAGGGGAACAAGAGACCCAGTACTTC.

The table lists this clonotype with a few counts. V usage is TRBV6-1 and J usage is TRBJ2-7; the match to TRBD2 covers 8 bases. This CDR3 comprises 14 residues. V dropped 7 bases and J dropped 5; count of bases not matched to a gene: 10. In germline, CDR1 is MNHNS, CDR2 SASEGT. CDR3 bases: TGTGCCAGCACCACCATCAGCGGGAGCGACGAGCAGTACTTC. Amino acids: CASTTISGSDEQYF.